This T cell receptor (beta chain) is from a study of metastatic and nonmetastatic thyroid tumors. Across the whole study: Both malignant and benign thyroid patients supplied peripheral blood and tumor or nodule tissue samples, across which the repertoires of these patients were then compared.

TCRdb re-analyzed the PCR reads through MiXCR. Altogether roughly 18,000 clones are present, 34% being singletons, with the ten largest covering more than 15%. No treatment had been given to any patient before thyroid surgery. The ends lost 7 bases at V and 4 bases at J; junction bases unmatched: 12. Germline assignment: CDR1 SQVTM and CDR2 ANQGSEA. The CDR3 spans 16 residues. Study-wide points: Malignant tumors reportedly showed significantly higher TCR beta diversity than benign nodules in both blood and tumor.

Details on this clone: Antigen: not known. A much larger clone differs from this one at a single base, so this may be a read error.

The sample taken for sequencing was tumor tissue. This TCR was sampled from a female donor with papillary thyroid cancer or a benign thyroid nodule (not recorded which). Some clones in this sample may be carry-over from other donors' samples. The chain has TRBV29-1 and TRBJ2-2; 10 bases are shared with TRBD1. The CDR3 reads CSACRGQGCLTGELFF. The CDR3, as DNA: TGCAGCGCCTGTAGGGGACAGGGGTGTCTCACCGGGGAGCTGTTTTTT.